A single sample gave rise to the 30 T cell receptor beta chains below, sequenced in a study of CD8+CD57+ T cells in acquired aplastic anemia. For CDR3 and TCR beta VDJ profiling, genomic DNA was the template used. TCRdb recomputed calls from the reads with MiXCR, one row per CDR3 protein. The profile shows about 190,000 distinct CDR3 sequences, roughly half of them singletons. Sequencing used sorted CD4+, CD8+, or CD8+CD57+ T cells (not recorded which) from PBMCs. The receptor source for this set is a human donor in good health, serving as a control.

This clonotype was recorded at least ten times. CDR3 coding DNA: TGTGCCAGCAGCGTAGCCCCGGGGGAGAATTCACCCCTCCACTTT. It translates to CASSVAPGENSPLHF. The chain employs TRBV9 and TRBJ1-6, with TRBD1 as a possible D gene (5 bases). The CDR3 is 15 residues long. Germline V lookup: CDR1 SGDLS, CDR2 YYNGEE. V gave up 0 bases and J gave up 7 bases, with 11 bases separating them.

J is TRBJ1-6 and V is TRBV2; weak D call: TRBD1 (6 bases). The CDR3 runs 18 residues. V was trimmed by 5 bases and J by 10 bases, leaving 27 bases between them. Germline CDR1 SNHLY, CDR2 FYNNEI. CDR3: CASSKTLFSQGRRSPLHF. The CDR3 region has the DNA TGTGCCAGCAGTAAGACACTTTTCTCCCAGGGGCGCCGATCACCCCTCCACTTT.

The chain couples TRBV7-8 to TRBJ2-7, with D possibly matching TRBD2 (5 bases). Germline V gives CDR1 SGHVS, CDR2 FQNEAQ. The CDR3 consists of 14 residues. V was trimmed by 1 base and J by 7 bases, leaving 14 bases between them. The CDR3 DNA follows: TGTGCCAGCAGCTTAGGGACTGCAAAACGGGAGCAGTACTTC. Its protein product is CASSLGTAKREQYF.

The V call is TRBV28, the J call TRBJ1-4; 7 positions agree with TRBD1. Germline trimming cut 8 bases from V and 4 bases from J; bases unmatched to any gene: 10. Germline V gives CDR1 MDHEN, CDR2 SYDVKM. CDR3 length: 15 residues. The CDR3 DNA sequence: TGTGCCAGCGGAGACCCGACAGGGTTTAATGAAAAACTGTTTTTT. The encoded protein is CASGDPTGFNEKLFF.

The sample holds one count of this clonotype. The chain employs TRBV15 and TRBJ2-1; 7 bases agree with TRBD2. The germline gives CDR1 LNHNV, CDR2 YYDKDF (reference sequence). The V segment lost 8 bases and the J segment 3 bases; nucleotides outside the gene matches: 7. This CDR3 is 14 amino acids long. The CDR3 coding sequence is TGTGCCACCCAGACCCCGGGGGGCTACAATGAGCAGTTCTTC. Its translation is CATQTPGGYNEQFF. Together with reference TRBV15 and TRBJ2-1, the CDR3 gives the full variable domain: DAMVIQNPRYQVTQFGKPVTLSCSQTLNHNVMYWYQQKSSQAPKLLFHYYDKDFNNEADTPDNFQSRRPNTSFCFLDIRSPGLGDTAMYLCATQTPGGYNEQFFGPGTRLTVL.

On this clonotype: An end of the junction differs from the germline gene, which may be a read error. The chain employs TRBV20-1 and TRBJ1-1; 7 bases line up with TRBD1. CDR3 length equals 12 residues. Germline assignment: CDR1 DFQATT and CDR2 SNEGSKA (reference sequence). The CDR3 spells CSAQGDSAEALF. DNA for the CDR3: TGCAGTGCCCAGGGGGACTCCGCTGAAGCTCTCTTT.

This clonotype was seen once. This rearrangement joins TRBV10-3 to TRBJ2-1; 7 bases are shared with TRBD2. Losses at the gene ends were 2 bases for V and 5 bases for J; bases not matched to a gene: 12. Germline loops: CDR1 ENHRY, CDR2 SYGVKD. The CDR3 contains 17 residues. Written as DNA, the CDR3 is TGTGCCATCAGTGAGATCTCCCTTGGCGGGAGAAACAATGAGCAGTTCTTC. It translates to CAISEISLGGRNNEQFF.

This clonotype was seen many times. V is TRBV28 and J is TRBJ1-2; perhaps TRBD1 as D (6 bases). V was clipped by 5 bases and J by 5 bases, with 18 bases between them. The CDR3 length is 15 residues. Per germline, CDR1 MDHEN and CDR2 SYDVKM. Here the CDR3 reads CASSHPSGTQYGYTF. In nucleotides, the CDR3 is TGTGCCAGCAGTCATCCCTCCGGGACACAGTATGGCTACACCTTC.

The chain joins TRBV9 to TRBJ2-5; 12 nucleotides agree with TRBD2. J lost 5 bases, V lost 4 bases, and 6 bases had no gene match. This CDR3 has 15 amino acids. Germline values: CDR1 SGDLS, CDR2 YYNGEE. CDR3 in DNA: TGTGCCAGCAGCCGGCAGCTAGCGGGAGGGGAGACCCAGTACTTC. Translating gives CASSRQLAGGETQYF.

This clonotype was detected many times. The J gene is TRBJ2-5, the V gene TRBV20-1, with D tentatively TRBD1 (5 bases). Per the germline V gene, CDR1 is DFQATT and CDR2 is SNEGSKA (reference sequence). V lost 1 base to trimming and J lost 3 bases, with 9 bases between them. The CDR3 is 13 amino acids. The CDR3 reads CSARGAGKETQYF. Written as DNA, the CDR3 is TGCAGTGCTAGAGGGGCAGGGAAAGAGACCCAGTACTTC.

This clonotype has more than one count but fewer than ten. This chain's CDR3 is CASSSAGPSEQYF. CDR3 sequence (DNA): TGTGCCAGTAGTTCCGCGGGTCCCTCAGAGCAGTACTTC. The genes are TRBV19 and TRBJ2-7; D might be TRBD2 (5 bases). The CDR3 has 13 amino acids. Germline loops: CDR1 LNHDA, CDR2 SQIVND (reference sequence). V was pared by 5 bases and J by 7 bases, with 15 bases between.

This clonotype was seen a handful of times. The rearrangement uses TRBV4-1 and TRBJ1-2; a possible D gene is TRBD1 (5 bases). Germline assignment: CDR1 MGHRA and CDR2 YSYEKL. Trimming pared 2 bases from V and 4 bases from J, leaving 29 bases between. This CDR3 has 20 amino acids. As DNA, the CDR3 is TGCGCCAGCAGCCAACCAGGGTTCGGCAATAGGGGCCCTAGACGCTATGGCTACACCTTC. Residues: CASSQPGFGNRGPRRYGYTF.

The table lists this clonotype with a few counts. The V gene is TRBV19, the J gene TRBJ1-2; TRBD1 aligns across 8 bases. With V trimmed by 4 bases and J by 7 bases, 11 bases remained unmatched. This CDR3 is 15 amino acids long. The V gene's germline CDR1 is LNHDA and CDR2 SQIVND (reference sequence). This CDR3 is CASSTTTTGDSGYTF. DNA for the CDR3: TGTGCCAGTAGTACCACTACGACAGGGGACTCTGGCTACACCTTC.

This clonotype was counted many times. V usage is TRBV5-5 and J usage is TRBJ1-2; 7 positions agree with TRBD1. The V and J ends lost 2 bases and 4 bases, in that order; junction bases with no gene match: 14. CDR3 length: 17 residues. Germline assignment: CDR1 SGHKS and CDR2 YYEKEE (reference sequence). The CDR3: CASSFEGARRSSYGYTF. Here the CDR3 DNA reads TGTGCCAGCAGCTTTGAGGGGGCGCGTCGGTCCTCCTATGGCTACACCTTC.

This clonotype showed up many times. This chain links TRBV12-3 or TRBV12-4 with TRBJ1-1; D gene ambiguous. The V and J ends lost 3 bases and 4 bases respectively, with 12 bases between them. This CDR3 has 14 residues. The CDR3 DNA reads TGTGCCAGCAGTTTGGTCAAGGGCGGCACTGAAGCTTTCTTT. Protein: CASSLVKGGTEAFF.

The V call is TRBV10-2, the J call TRBJ2-7; D unresolved. The J call may not be correct, given that the DNA end is closer to TRBJ2-1. CDR3 length: 14 residues. The germline gives CDR1 WSHSY, CDR2 SAAADI. The CDR3 loop reads CASSESTGVLEQFF. Here the CDR3 DNA reads TGCGCCAGCAGTGAGTCGACGGGCGTGCTTGAGCAGTTCTTC.

The chain combines TRBV19 with TRBJ2-4, with 9 bases identical to TRBD1. V gave up 4 bases and J gave up 1 base; unmatched junction bases: 8. The CDR3 consists of 17 residues. CDR1 and CDR2 from the germline V gene are LNHDA and SQIVND (reference sequence). For the CDR3, the DNA is TGTGCCAGTAGTAGGGGGGACAGGGCTGGGGCCAAAAACATTCAGTACTTC. This codes for CASSRGDRAGAKNIQYF.

This sequence joins TRBV6-4 and TRBJ1-5, with 7 bases that match TRBD1. V was clipped by 3 bases and J by 11 bases; unmatched bases: 22. From germline, CDR1 is MRHNA and CDR2 SNTAGT. This CDR3 has 18 residues. Written as DNA, the CDR3 is TGTGCCAGCAGTGATTCCGCACAGGGGAATCATTACCAAGAGACCCAGCATTTT. Encoded protein: CASSDSAQGNHYQETQHF.

V gene TRBV6-1 combines with J gene TRBJ1-2; D may be TRBD1 (5 bases). The V gene lost 2 bases and the J gene lost 8 bases, with 21 bases spanning the gap. Germline CDR1 is MNHNS and CDR2 is SASEGT. The CDR3 spans 16 residues. Here the CDR3 reads CASSERARASGGGYTF. The CDR3 DNA reads TGTGCCAGCAGTGAAAGGGCCCGGGCTAGCGGGGGAGGCTACACCTTC.

This clonotype was detected ten times or more. V and J are TRBV30 and TRBJ1-5; D ambiguous. Germline V gene data show CDR1 as GTSNPN and CDR2 as SVGIG (reference sequence). V was trimmed by 0 bases and J by 2 bases, leaving 8 bases between them. The CDR3 runs to 14 residues. CDR3 amino acids: CAWSVGHGNQPQHF. The CDR3 coding sequence is TGTGCCTGGAGTGTAGGGCACGGCAATCAGCCCCAGCATTTT.

V is TRBV7-3 and J is TRBJ1-1; no definite D call. This CDR3 region has 14 residues. CDR1 and CDR2 from the germline V gene are SGHTA and FQGTGA. The ends were cut back, 5 bases at V and 5 bases at J, with 15 bases in the middle. The CDR3 region has the DNA TGTGCCAGCAGCCCAACATCTCAAGGAACTGAAGCTTTCTTT. Translating gives CASSPTSQGTEAFF.

This clonotype was observed many times. The CDR3, as DNA: TGCGCCAGCAGCCCTACTAACTATGGCTACACCTTC. It yields the protein CASSPTNYGYTF. The chain combines TRBV5-1 with TRBJ1-2; D remains unclear. The germline gives CDR1 SGHRS, CDR2 YFSETQ. This CDR3 spans 12 amino acids. The germline V and J ends were trimmed by 4 bases and 0 bases, with 4 bases remaining between them.

This clonotype was seen more than once but under ten times. A junction end diverges from the germline sequence, so it may reflect a read error. This chain links TRBV20-1 with TRBJ2-3; 9 nucleotides align to TRBD2. Germline values: CDR1 DFQATT, CDR2 SNEGSKA (reference sequence). The CDR3 is 13 residues long. In DNA, the CDR3 is TGCAGTACTAGAGAGCGGGGGGCATATACGCAGTATTTT. Translation: CSTRERGAYTQYF.

Comment on this clonotype: Relative to the germline gene, one junction end is altered; a read error may explain this. The gene calls are TRBV2 and TRBJ2-7; possibly TRBD1 or TRBD2 for D (5 bases each). The CDR3 spans 16 residues. Germline CDR1 is SNHLY and CDR2 is FYNNEI. CDR3 residues: CASSALHGQGDYGQYF. CDR3 coding DNA: TGTGCCAGCAGTGCTCTCCATGGGCAGGGCGACTACGGGCAGTACTTC. Supplemented by reference TRBV2 and TRBJ2-7, the full variable domain reads EPEVTQTPSHQVTQMGQEVILRCVPISNHLYFYWYRQILGQKVEFLVSFYNNEISEKSEIFDDQFSVERPDGSNFTLKIRSTKLEDSAMYFCASSALHGQGDYGQYFGPGTRLTVT.

This clonotype was detected ten times or more. Here the CDR3 DNA reads TGTGCCAGCAGCTCCTACCATGGCTACACCTTC. This codes for CASSSYHGYTF. The V gene is TRBV27, the J gene TRBJ1-2; D uncertain. The V gene's germline CDR1 is MNHEY and CDR2 SMNVEV (reference sequence). V lost 6 bases, J lost 6 bases, and 8 bases lay in between. The CDR3 spans 11 residues.

This clonotype was detected only once. This chain joins TRBV6-5 and TRBJ2-1; D possibly uses TRBD1 or TRBD2 (6 bases each). Trimming shortened V by 8 bases and J by 4 bases, and 15 bases separated the two germline ends. Per the germline V gene, CDR1 is MNHEY and CDR2 is SVGAGI. The CDR3 runs to 14 residues. CDR3 DNA sequence: TGTGCCAGCGGCCGATGGGGGGCGTACAATGAGCAGTTCTTC. Encoded protein: CASGRWGAYNEQFF.

This clonotype has just a few counts. The rearrangement links TRBV6-4 to TRBJ1-6, with a weak D call TRBD1 (6 bases). The CDR3 sequence is 13 residues long. V was shortened by 2 bases and J by 7 bases, with 6 bases between the two germline ends. Per the germline V gene, CDR1 is MRHNA and CDR2 is SNTAGT. Here the CDR3 reads CASSDGTNSPLHF. The CDR3 DNA is TGTGCCAGCAGTGACGGGACAAATTCACCCCTCCACTTT.

This clonotype was observed many times. The rearrangement joins TRBV7-2 to TRBJ1-6, with TRBD1 matching over 10 bases. CDR3 length: 16 amino acids. In germline, CDR1 is SGHTA, CDR2 FQGNSA. V was pared by 9 bases and J by 5 bases, with 10 bases of the junction left unmatched. CDR3 loop: CASKGRGTGDNSPLHF. The CDR3 coding sequence is TGTGCCAGTAAAGGCCGCGGGACAGGGGATAATTCACCCCTCCACTTT.

This clonotype was seen at least ten times. V gene TRBV5-6 combines with J gene TRBJ2-3; D is perhaps TRBD1 or TRBD2 (6 bases each). This CDR3 has 13 residues. With 5 bases removed from V and 5 bases from J, the gap between germline ends came to 12 bases. Per germline, CDR1 SGHDT and CDR2 YYEEEE. The CDR3 nucleotides are TGTGCCAGCAGTTGGGGGCGGGAAGATACGCAGTATTTT. Translating it yields CASSWGREDTQYF.

A word on this clonotype: As the CDR3 is not closed by the conserved phenylalanine or tryptophan, this likely results from a read error. The DNA is omitted, as the CDR3 cannot be located on it reliably, and the CDR3 follows TCRdb's listing. The chain has TRBV19 and TRBJ2-5; the D call of TRBD2 is as the table states it, not checked on the DNA. The CDR3 spans 8 amino acids, including both terminal residues. Per germline, CDR1 LNHDA and CDR2 SQIVND (reference sequence). This chain's CDR3 is CASSISHA.